The sequence of this T cell receptor (beta chain) was determined in a study of blood T cells in healthy people across ages (dated by TCRdb to the mid-2010s). Looking at the study overall: In model experiments, template switching captured about one uniquely barcoded TCR beta cDNA molecule for every two T cells. Two additional independent replicas of 1 million unique cDNA reads from the same blood draw were analyzed for two donors (one aged 18 to 30 and one aged 80 or older). The donors were split into four age groups: young (average roughly 15 years), middle-aged (around 37), aged (approximately 59) and long-lived (about 82). To avoid experimental bias, donors of different ages were spread randomly across the sequencing lanes. Using deep sequencing normalized with unique cDNA molecular identifiers, the study measured how TCR beta repertoire diversity changes with age.

With respect to this clonotype: The specificity of this receptor is unknown. No base quality values were provided; no much bigger clone lies one nucleotide off.

Reading from cysteine to phenylalanine, the CDR3 counts 15 amino acids. Left in the record is the CDR3 DNA by itself, 45 bases read in frame from the first base. According to the germline V gene, CDR1 reads SGHTA and CDR2 reads FQGTGA. V lost 2 bases and J lost 6 bases; the stretch between them is 11 bases long. The paper as a whole reports these results and caveats: Compared with the aged group, the long-lived group had more naive CD4+ T cells, fewer expanded clones and increased TCR diversity, suggesting age selection. Total diversity estimates from one million sequenced T cells were considered lower bounds and underestimates. Observed TCR beta diversity per million T cells fell roughly linearly with age, and a significant reduction was already apparent by age roughly 40. Bulk unsorted PBMC profiling prevented conclusive comparison of naive and antigen-experienced compartments. There was a strong correlation between observed TCR beta diversity and the percentage of naive T cells measured by flow cytometry. Because donor CMV infection status was unknown, age-related changes in expanded clonotypes were potentially confounded.

Library preparation was by 5' RACE. Sequencing was performed on an Illumina HiSeq 2500. A second PCR of roughly 7 to 12 cycles was performed with a sample-barcoded 5' primer and a J-beta primer mix. A unique molecular identifier was introduced onto each TCR beta cDNA molecule by a template-switch 5' adaptor carrying 12 random nucleotides. Each sample yielded at least 3 million CDR3-containing paired-end reads. The Mint cDNA synthesis kit, primed by a TRBC-specific oligonucleotide, was used to synthesize first-strand cDNA from all RNA. After uracil-DNA glycosylase treatment, a first 18-cycle PCR used universal primers M1SS and BC2_uni_R on all cDNA. The original methods were these. For normalization, 1 million high-quality reads were randomly selected from each sample, with every read carrying a distinct molecular identifier. Instead of being binned into consensus sequences, reads with shared molecular identifiers were discarded. CDR3 identification, clonotype clustering and error correction used MiTCR with a Q25 quality threshold and the strictest error-elimination algorithm. A nonparametric unseen species model with Euler transformation was used to estimate a lower bound on total TCR beta diversity. TCRdb applied fastp at Q25 and MiXCR to the public reads, then kept only in-frame beta chains. Duplicate CDR3 protein sequences are folded into a single record with the most common DNA and genes. The V and J calls shown here were made by TCRdb, not taken from the authors' results. The sample data list roughly 570,000 distinct CDR3 sequences, and 27% of these were observed just once. In total, the top ten clones hold less than 20% of the sample.

The donors were about 40 Caucasian individuals from Russia, aged roughly 6 to 100 years, who were systemically healthy. Each donor gave 8 to 10 milliliters of peripheral blood, collected into EDTA-treated Vacutainer tubes. Ficoll-Paque density-gradient centrifugation was used to isolate PBMCs, with at least 7 million obtained per sample. Total RNA, at least 6 micrograms per sample, was extracted from PBMCs with Trizol reagent. The percentages of naive CD45RAhigh/CD27high T cells were determined by flow cytometry on a PBMC aliquot from every donor. The chain links TRBV7-3 with TRBJ1-6; matching of 6 bases hints at TRBD1 as the D gene. Sequences were obtained from blood. This TCR was recovered from a woman in her seventies in good health. The CDR3 reads CASSLLGRGNSPLHF. The bases are TGTGCCAGCAGCTTATTGGGCAGGGGTAATTCACCCCTCCACTTT.